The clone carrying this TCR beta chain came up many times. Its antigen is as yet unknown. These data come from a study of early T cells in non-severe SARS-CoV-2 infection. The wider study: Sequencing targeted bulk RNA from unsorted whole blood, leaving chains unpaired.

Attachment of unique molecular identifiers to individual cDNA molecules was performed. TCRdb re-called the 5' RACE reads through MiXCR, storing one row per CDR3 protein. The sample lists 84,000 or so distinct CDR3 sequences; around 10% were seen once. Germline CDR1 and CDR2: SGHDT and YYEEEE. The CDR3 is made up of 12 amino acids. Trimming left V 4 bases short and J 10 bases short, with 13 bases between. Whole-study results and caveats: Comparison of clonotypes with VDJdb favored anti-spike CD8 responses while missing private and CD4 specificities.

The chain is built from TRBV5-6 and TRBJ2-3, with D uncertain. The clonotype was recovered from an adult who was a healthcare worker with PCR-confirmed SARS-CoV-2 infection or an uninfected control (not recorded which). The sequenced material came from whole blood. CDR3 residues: CASSPPSGPQYF. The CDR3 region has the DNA TGTGCCAGCAGCCCCCCGTCCGGACCGCAGTATTTT.